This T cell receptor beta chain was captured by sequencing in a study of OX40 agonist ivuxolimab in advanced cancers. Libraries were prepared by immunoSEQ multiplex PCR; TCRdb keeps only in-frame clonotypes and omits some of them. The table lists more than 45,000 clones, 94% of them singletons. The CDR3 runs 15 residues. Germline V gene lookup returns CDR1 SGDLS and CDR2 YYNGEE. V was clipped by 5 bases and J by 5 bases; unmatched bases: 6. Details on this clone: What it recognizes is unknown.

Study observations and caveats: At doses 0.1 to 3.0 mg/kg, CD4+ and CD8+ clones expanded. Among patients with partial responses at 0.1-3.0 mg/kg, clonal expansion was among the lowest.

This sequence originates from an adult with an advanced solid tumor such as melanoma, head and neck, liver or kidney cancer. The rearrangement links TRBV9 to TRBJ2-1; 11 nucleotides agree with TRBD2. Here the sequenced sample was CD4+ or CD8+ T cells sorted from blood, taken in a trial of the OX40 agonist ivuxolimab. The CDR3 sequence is CASSAGLADNNEQFF. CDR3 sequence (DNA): TGTGCCAGCAGTGCGGGACTAGCGGATAACAATGAGCAGTTCTTC.